This passage covers 11 T cell receptor beta chains from one sample sequenced in a study of spatial heterogeneity in lung cancer. TCRdb reprocessed the 5' RACE reads with MiXCR, giving one entry per CDR3 protein. Of 65,000 to 85,000 distinct CDR3 sequences in the sample, approximately 20% were seen once. Indicated time point: sample taken at primary tumor resection. Material for sequencing was whole RNA from tumor, nontumor lung or frozen PBMC, left unsorted. The sequencing used PBMCs, collected at surgery. These receptors came from a male donor with early-stage non-small cell lung cancer.

This clonotype was recorded at least ten times. V and J are TRBV27 and TRBJ2-3; D remains unclear. The CDR3 loop spans 13 amino acids. The V gene lost 6 bases and the J gene lost 10 bases, with 17 bases spanning the gap. Germline loops: CDR1 MNHEY, CDR2 SMNVEV (reference sequence). DNA of the CDR3: TGTGCCAGCAGCTCCCACCCCCTAGGCTCGCAGTATTTT. The encoded protein is CASSSHPLGSQYF.

This sequence joins TRBV29-1 and TRBJ2-5; D is possibly TRBD1 or TRBD2 (6 bases each). Per germline, CDR1 SQVTM and CDR2 ANQGSEA. V was cut by 3 bases and J by 7 bases, with 12 bases left in between. The CDR3 covers 12 residues. CDR3 DNA sequence: TGCAGCGTTGACCGGGGGCGGGGGACCCAGTACTTC. Its translation: CSVDRGRGTQYF.

The chain recombines TRBV6-5 with TRBJ1-5; maybe TRBD1 (6 bases). CDR3 length equals 13 residues. Trimming left V 5 bases short and J 11 bases short, with 16 bases between. Germline V gene sequence: CDR1 MNHEY, CDR2 SVGAGI. DNA for the CDR3: TGTGCCAGCAGTCAGGTCCCGAGGGGGGCCCAGCATTTT. This codes for CASSQVPRGAQHF.

This clonotype turned up a few times. The chain couples TRBV28 to TRBJ1-4; D perhaps matches TRBD1 (5 bases). The V and J ends lost 6 bases and 8 bases respectively, with 13 bases between them. Germline V gene data show CDR1 as MDHEN and CDR2 as SYDVKM. CDR3 length equals 13 residues. CDR3 nucleotides: TGTGCCAGCAGGGGAGAGGGACGGGAAAAACTGTTTTTT. This encodes CASRGEGREKLFF.

This sequence joins TRBV6-5 and TRBJ2-5; D could derive from TRBD1 or TRBD2 (6 bases each). CDR1 is MNHEY, CDR2 SVGAGI, per germline. The V gene lost 5 bases and the J gene lost 4 bases, with 17 bases spanning the gap. The CDR3 runs to 15 residues. The CDR3 DNA follows: TGTGCCAGCAGTCCTGAGGGGGGCCCTAGAGAGACCCAGTACTTC. As protein: CASSPEGGPRETQYF.

V and J are TRBV7-2 and TRBJ2-1, with a tentative D call TRBD1 (5 bases). CDR3 length: 13 amino acids. Trimming pared 3 bases from V and 7 bases from J, leaving 10 bases between. Germline CDR1 is SGHTA and CDR2 is FQGNSA. The CDR3 DNA reads TGTGCCAGCAGCTTCCAGGGCCCTAATGAGCAGTTCTTC. Amino acid sequence: CASSFQGPNEQFF.

This clonotype occurred a few times. J is TRBJ1-1 and V is TRBV14, with TRBD1 matching 8 bases. In germline, CDR1 is SGHDN, CDR2 FVKESK. The CDR3 is 17 residues long. The trim removed 4 bases at V and 3 bases at J, leaving 13 bases unmatched. CDR3 sequence reads: CASSRFRTGFQDTEAFF. The CDR3 bases are TGTGCCAGCAGCCGATTCCGGACAGGGTTTCAGGACACTGAAGCTTTCTTT.

The J gene is TRBJ1-6, the V gene TRBV7-2, with 7 positions matching TRBD1. There are 15 residues in the CDR3. Looked up from germline, CDR1 is SGHTA and CDR2 is FQGNSA. Trimming at V came to 1 base and at J to 8 bases, leaving 5 bases not matched to a gene. CDR3 in DNA: TGTGCCAGCAGCTTAGTGGGGACAGCAGATTCACCCCTCCACTTT. Its translation: CASSLVGTADSPLHF.

This clonotype has a handful of counts. The CDR3 reads CASSPNAPYSNQPQHF. CDR3 bases: TGTGCCAGCTCACCAAACGCTCCCTATAGCAATCAGCCCCAGCATTTT. The chain uses TRBV18 and TRBJ1-5, with unresolved D. Deletions cut 2 bases from V and 0 bases from J, with 11 bases between. The germline V gene encodes CDR1 KGHSH and CDR2 LQKENI. The CDR3 runs to 16 residues. The whole variable domain, remainder taken from reference TRBV18 and TRBJ1-5, is NAGVMQNPRHLVRRRGQEARLRCSPMKGHSHVYWYRQLPEEGLKFMVYLQKENIIDESGMPKERFSAEFPKEGPSILRIQQVVRGDSAAYFCASSPNAPYSNQPQHFGDGTRLSIL.

The V gene is TRBV7-3, the J gene TRBJ2-2; the match to TRBD1 covers 7 bases. V lost 4 bases, J lost 4 bases, and 9 bases stayed unmatched. The CDR3 consists of 16 residues. CDR1 and CDR2 (germline): SGHTA, FQGTGA. The DNA for the CDR3 is TGTGCCAGCAGCTCACCTCGACAGGGACGCACCGGGGAGCTGTTTTTT. Protein product: CASSSPRQGRTGELFF.

This chain connects TRBV5-1 to TRBJ2-1; TRBD2 might be the D (5 bases). The CDR3 loop spans 17 amino acids. The V and J ends lost 4 bases and 0 bases respectively, with 17 bases between them. Germline CDR1 is SGHRS and CDR2 is YFSETQ. Here the CDR3 DNA reads TGCGCCAGCAGCCCCGAGACGGATACTAGCTCCTACAATGAGCAGTTCTTC. As protein: CASSPETDTSSYNEQFF. The whole variable domain, filled in from reference TRBV5-1 and TRBJ2-1, reads KAGVTQTPRYLIKTRGQQVTLSCSPISGHRSVSWYQQTPGQGLQFLFEYFSETQRNKGNFPGRFSGRQFSNSRSEMNVSTLELGDSALYLCASSPETDTSSYNEQFFGPGTRLTVL.